Listed below are T cell receptor beta chains from one sample, sequenced in a study of T cell responses to AZD1222 COVID-19 vaccine. Profiling relied on immunoSEQ multiplex PCR, and the TCRdb table lists in-frame clones only, not all of them. The sample consists of roughly 150,000 clones, approximately 90% of them appearing once. This sample comprised peripheral blood, obtained 28 days after the second AZD1222 dose. All receptors come from an adult who received the AZD1222 COVID-19 vaccine. Both conserved end residues are part of each CDR3. The order of the fields is CDR3 length, D gene, clone size, J gene, V gene, CDR3 DNA, CDR3 protein. D genes are given only for firm matches. A row's size may be missing; if present it is once, few, many or a size class.

>18|TRBD2|few|TRBJ2-2|TRBV2
TGTGCCAGCAGTACCCCCAGCGGGGGGTCAACTAACACCGGGGAGCTGTTTTTT
CASSTPSGGSTNTGELFF
>15|TRBD1|.|TRBJ1-4|TRBV18
TGTGCCAGCTCAAGCCGACAGGGTTTGGATGAAAAACTGTTTTTT
CASSSRQGLDEKLFF
>14|.|.|TRBJ1-1|TRBV4-2
TGTGCCAGCAGCCAAGCGAAGAGGGGCACTGAAGCTTTCTTT
CASSQAKRGTEAFF
>15|.|.|TRBJ2-7|TRBV11-2
TGTGCCAGCAGCTTAGGCCACGGGAGTATCTTCGAGCAGTACTTC
CASSLGHGSIFEQYF
>15|.|.|TRBJ1-4|TRBV2
TGTGCCAGCAGGGACCGGCGTTCCTCTAATGAAAAACTGTTTTTT
CASRDRRSSNEKLFF
>20|TRBD2|.|TRBJ2-3|TRBV7-8
TGTGCCAGCAGCTCTGGGTTGATGGGGACTAGCGGGACGAGCACAGATACGCAGTATTTT
CASSSGLMGTSGTSTDTQYF
>11|.|once|TRBJ2-1|TRBV11-3
TGTGCCAGCAGCTTAGACAGTGAGCAGTTCTTC
CASSLDSEQFF
>18|.|.|TRBJ1-3|TRBV11-2
TGTGCCAGCAGCTTAGGAGGGTCACGGCTTCGCTCTGGAAACACCATATATTTT
CASSLGGSRLRSGNTIYF
>13|.|.|TRBJ1-1|TRBV9
TGTGCCAGCAGCCCCCCACGCGGCACTGAAGCTTTCTTT
CASSPPRGTEAFF
>13|.|.|TRBJ1-1|TRBV27
TGTGCCAGCAGGGTGTGGGAAAACACTGAAGCTTTCTTT
CASRVWENTEAFF
>15|TRBD1|.|TRBJ1-4|TRBV4-1
TGCGCCAGCAGCCAACGAGGGGGCGCAGGTGAAAAACTGTTTTTT
CASSQRGGAGEKLFF
>13|TRBD1|.|TRBJ1-1|TRBV15
TGTGCCACCAGCAGACAGGGGGACGTTGAAGCTTTCTTT
CATSRQGDVEAFF
>12|TRBD1|.|TRBJ2-7|TRBV19
TGTGCCAGCGGGGACAGACTCTACGAGCAGTACTTC
CASGDRLYEQYF
>16|.|.|TRBJ2-2|TRBV18
TGTGCCAGCTCACCACCTATACAGAGGAACACCGGGGAGCTGTTTTTT
CASSPPIQRNTGELFF
>11|.|.|TRBJ1-2|TRBV2
TGTGCCAGCAGTGTACAGGGCGGCTACACCTTC
CASSVQGGYTF
>15|TRBD1|.|TRBJ1-1|TRBV27
TGTGCCAGCAGTTTAATCCCTACAGGGGAAACTGAAGCTTTCTTT
CASSLIPTGETEAFF
>15|TRBD2|few|TRBJ2-2|TRBV5-1
TGCGCCAGCACCGTCACGGGGGGGTACACCGGGGAGCTGTTTTTT
CASTVTGGYTGELFF
>15|.|.|TRBJ2-2|TRBV19
TGTGCCAGTAGTATTTCCGTGTGGGGCGCCGGGGAGCTGTTTTTT
CASSISVWGAGELFF
>18|.|few|TRBJ2-3|TRBV7-3
TGTGCCAGCAGCCCAAACCGGGGGCACGGGGGAGACGCAGATACGCAGTATTTT
CASSPNRGHGGDADTQYF
>13|.|.|TRBJ1-2|TRBV5-4
TGTGCCAGCAGCTTTGCCGGGGGGGGTGGCTACACCTTC
CASSFAGGGGYTF
>15|.|.|TRBJ2-5|TRBV5-1
TGCGCCAGCAGCTTGGCACCAGGGCGCCAAGAGACCCAGTACTTC
CASSLAPGRQETQYF
>13|.|.|TRBJ2-5|TRBV7-2
TGTGCCAGCAGCCCAATGGCCCAAGAGACCCAGTACTTC
CASSPMAQETQYF
>12|.|.|TRBJ2-1|TRBV2
TGTGCCAGCCGTGCAGGGAACAATGAGCAGTTCTTC
CASRAGNNEQFF
>14|TRBD1|.|TRBJ1-6|TRBV19
TGTGCCACCGAGGACAGGTCCAATAATTCACCCCTCCACTTT
CATEDRSNNSPLHF
>11|.|.|TRBJ2-2|TRBV3-1/TRBV3-2
TGTGCCAGCACACATGGTCGGGAGCTGTTTTTT
CASTHGRELFF
>18|TRBD2|.|TRBJ2-6|TRBV7-2
TGTGCCAGCAGCCGCCCACGGGCGGGGGAGTCTGGGGCCAACGTCCTGACTTTC
CASSRPRAGESGANVLTF
>13|.|.|TRBJ1-2|TRBV7-9
TGTGCCAGCCATTTACAGGGCGCCCTAGGCTACACCTTC
CASHLQGALGYTF
>15|TRBD1|.|TRBJ2-2|TRBV7-3
TGTGCCAGCAGCCCGGACAGGGGCTTCACCGGGGAGCTGTTTTTT
CASSPDRGFTGELFF
>16|TRBD1|once|TRBJ2-5|TRBV18
TGTGCCAGCTCACCAAAGACAGGGGGAGACATGGTGGCCCAGTACTTC
CASSPKTGGDMVAQYF
>15|TRBD2|.|TRBJ2-7|TRBV5-1
TGCGCCAGCAGCTTGTTCCTAGCGGGAGACTACGAGCAGTACTTC
CASSLFLAGDYEQYF
>14|.|.|TRBJ2-7|TRBV6-5
TGTGCCAGCAGATCCGACAGGCGACCCTACGAGCAGTACTTC
CASRSDRRPYEQYF
>16|TRBD2|.|TRBJ2-7|TRBV7-3
TGTGCCAGCAGCCCCGGAGGCCGCGGGGGGAGATACGAGCAGTACTTC
CASSPGGRGGRYEQYF
>16|TRBD2|.|TRBJ2-5|TRBV7-2
TGTGCCAGCAGCTTAGGGCCGGGCGGGGGAGGAGAGACCCAGTACTTC
CASSLGPGGGGETQYF
>14|.|.|TRBJ2-2|TRBV10-3
TGTGCCATCAGTGACAGCAAGAACACCGGGGAGCTGTTTTTT
CAISDSKNTGELFF
>15|TRBD1|.|TRBJ1-2|TRBV7-2
TGTGCCAGCAGGGCTGCGGGACAGGGTAGAGATGGCTACACCTTC
CASRAAGQGRDGYTF
>12|.|few|TRBJ1-1|TRBV18
TGTGCCAGCTCACCCACACGGTCTGAAGCTTTCTTT
CASSPTRSEAFF
>14|.|.|TRBJ2-7|TRBV9
TGTGCCAGCAGCCCAGGGCCGAGCAACTACGAGCAGTACTTC
CASSPGPSNYEQYF
>13|.|.|TRBJ2-7|TRBV9
TGTGCCAGCAGCGCCTCAGGAAGCTACGAGCAGTACTTC
CASSASGSYEQYF
>15|TRBD1|.|TRBJ1-2|TRBV6-2/TRBV6-3
TGTGCCAGCAGCAGCCGCGGACAGGGCCAATATGGCTACACCTTC
CASSSRGQGQYGYTF
>15|TRBD1|.|TRBJ1-5|TRBV2
TGTGCCAGCAGGGCGGACAGGGGTTTGGGTCAGCCCCAGCATTTT
CASRADRGLGQPQHF
>16|TRBD2|.|TRBJ2-5|TRBV28
TGTGCCAGCAGTTTACCGGGGGGGGAATATCAAGAGACCCAGTACTTC
CASSLPGGEYQETQYF
>15|TRBD1|.|TRBJ1-1|TRBV9
TGTGCCAGCAGCGTAGGCTCGGGACAGCTCACTGAAGCTTTCTTT
CASSVGSGQLTEAFF
>14|TRBD1|few|TRBJ1-1|TRBV10-3
TGTGCCATCAGTGCGTCAGGGGGGAGGACTGAAGCTTTCTTT
CAISASGGRTEAFF
>14|.|once|TRBJ2-7|TRBV19
TGTGCCAGTAGTACCCGGACTGGCTCCTACGAGCAGTACTTC
CASSTRTGSYEQYF
>19|.|.|TRBJ1-5|TRBV14
TGTGCCAGCAGCCGTAGAATCCCTCGCGGGGCTGTGAGCAATCAGCCCCAGCATTTT
CASSRRIPRGAVSNQPQHF
>16|TRBD2|.|TRBJ2-3|TRBV7-2
TGTGCCAGCAGCCCCAGGACTAGCGGGAACTCAGATACGCAGTATTTT
CASSPRTSGNSDTQYF